The 11 T cell receptor beta chains below come from one sample, sequenced in a study of shared clonotypes between healthy human individuals. Using immunoSEQ multiplex PCR, the repertoire was profiled, and TCRdb retains in-frame clones only, with some absent. The sample has about 640,000 clones; 72% are singletons. Sequences were obtained from memory CD4+ T cells sorted from blood. Described subset: CD45RA-negative fraction. The receptors were sampled from a woman in her twenties or thirties in good health.

This clone was seen at least ten times. V usage is TRBV5-1 and J usage is TRBJ1-2, with 8 positions matching TRBD1. The germline V gene has CDR1 SGHRS and CDR2 YFSETQ. The length of the CDR3 is 17 residues. With V trimmed by 4 bases and J by 0 bases, 11 bases remained unmatched. CDR3 region: CASSPVGQGSSNYGYTF. The CDR3 bases are TGCGCCAGCAGCCCTGTCGGACAGGGATCCTCTAACTATGGCTACACCTTC.

CDR3 nucleotide sequence: TGTGCCAGCAGTTTTCGTTGGGAAACCTATAGCAATCAGCCCCAGCATTTT. Residues: CASSFRWETYSNQPQHF. The chain recombines TRBV27 with TRBJ1-5; D unclear. This CDR3 has 17 amino acids. V was trimmed by 3 bases and J by 0 bases, leaving 15 bases between them. Germline V CDR1 and CDR2: MNHEY, SMNVEV (reference sequence).

The V call is TRBV5-1, the J call TRBJ2-5, with D tentatively TRBD1 (5 bases). The CDR3 extends over 16 amino acids. CDR1 and CDR2 from the germline V gene are SGHRS and YFSETQ. V lost 0 bases and J lost 1, with 13 bases in between. The chain's CDR3 is CASSLGQGTVQETQYF. CDR3 coding DNA: TGCGCCAGCAGCTTGGGTCAGGGAACCGTCCAAGAGACCCAGTACTTC.

The rearrangement joins TRBV28 to TRBJ1-2; possibly TRBD1 for D (5 bases). Per the germline V gene, CDR1 is MDHEN and CDR2 is SYDVKM. Trimming took 4 bases from V and 4 from J, leaving 16 bases between them. The CDR3 has 15 amino acids. CDR3 sequence: CASSSPRAGSYGYTF. The DNA of the CDR3 is TGTGCCAGCAGTTCCCCAAGGGCAGGGTCCTATGGCTACACCTTC.

The CDR3 protein is CASSARQGYYEQYF. CDR3 DNA sequence: TGTGCCAGCAGCGCTCGACAGGGATACTACGAGCAGTACTTC. The gene calls are TRBV6-1 and TRBJ2-7, with TRBD1 identical over 7 bases. There are 14 residues in the CDR3. From germline, CDR1 is MNHNS and CDR2 SASEGT. V dropped 6 bases and J dropped 3; count of bases not matched to a gene: 8.

Ten or more counts support this clone. The CDR3 DNA reads as TGTGCCAGCAGTCGAACAGGGGGCCGAGGCTACACCTTC. Its translation: CASSRTGGRGYTF. J is TRBJ1-2 and V is TRBV28; 9 bases are a match to TRBD1. V lost 5 bases, J lost 8 bases, and 6 bases stayed unmatched. Germline values: CDR1 MDHEN, CDR2 SYDVKM. The CDR3 is 13 amino acids.

This clone was counted many times. The gene calls are TRBV18 and TRBJ2-7, with TRBD1 matching over 9 bases. The trim removed 3 bases at V and 6 bases at J, leaving 3 bases unmatched. Germline V gene data show CDR1 as KGHSH and CDR2 as LQKENI. The CDR3 sequence is 13 residues long. CDR3 coding DNA: TGTGCCAGCTCACCCCAGGACAGGGGCGAGCAGTACTTC. Protein: CASSPQDRGEQYF.

This clone has a handful of counts. The chain is built from TRBV6-4 and TRBJ1-4, with 12 positions matching TRBD1. The CDR3 spans 14 residues. Germline V gene lookup returns CDR1 MRHNA and CDR2 SNTAGT. The trim removed 2 bases at V and 8 bases at J, leaving 0 bases unmatched. CDR3 in DNA: TGTGCCAGCAGTGACGGGACAGGGGGCGAAAAACTGTTTTTT. It yields the protein CASSDGTGGEKLFF.

This clone was counted once. The rearrangement uses TRBV7-2 and TRBJ2-2, with D perhaps assigned TRBD1 or TRBD2 (5 bases each). This CDR3 has 14 residues. Per the germline V gene, CDR1 is SGHTA and CDR2 is FQGNSA. V was clipped by 6 bases and J by 9 bases, with 17 bases between them. This CDR3 reads CASSRNLGARELFF. Here the CDR3 DNA reads TGTGCCAGCAGTAGAAACCTCGGGGCCCGGGAGCTGTTTTTT.

The chain uses TRBV5-4 and TRBJ2-1, with D perhaps TRBD1 or TRBD2 (5 bases each). The ends were cut back, 0 bases at V and 4 bases at J, with 14 bases in the middle. The germline gives CDR1 SGHNT, CDR2 YYREEE (reference sequence). The CDR3 loop spans 16 amino acids. Written as DNA, the CDR3 is TGTGCCAGCAGCTTGGAGTGGGACCCAGTATACAATGAGCAGTTCTTC. Its translation: CASSLEWDPVYNEQFF. Looking up the rest from reference TRBV5-4 and TRBJ2-1 gives the full variable domain: ETGVTQSPTHLIKTRGQQVTLRCSSQSGHNTVSWYQQALGQGPQFIFQYYREEENGRGNFPPRFSGLQFPNYSSELNVNALELDDSALYLCASSLEWDPVYNEQFFGPGTRLTVL.

The chain combines TRBV5-1 with TRBJ2-7, with TRBD2 identical over 7 bases. CDR3 size: 16 residues. J was trimmed by 5 bases and V by 4 bases; bases with no gene match: 15. Germline V gene lookup returns CDR1 SGHRS and CDR2 YFSETQ. As DNA, the CDR3 is TGCGCCAGCAGCCAACGACTAGCCAGTCGGGTCGACGAGCAGTACTTC. This encodes CASSQRLASRVDEQYF.